This entry features one T cell receptor (beta chain) sequence. J gave up 4 bases and V 6 bases, and 9 bases lay outside the gene matches. This CDR3 region has 15 residues. Germline-derived CDR1 and CDR2 are KGHSH and LQKENI. Sequencing used immunoSEQ multiplex PCR; TCRdb keeps in-frame clones, though not all of them. The sample includes roughly 97,000 clones, approximately 90% of them seen just once. The entry originates in a study of T cell changes during pregnancy in multiple sclerosis. The receptor was derived from a female donor in good health, enrolled as a control in a pregnancy study. This chain joins TRBV18 and TRBJ1-1; 9 bases match TRBD1. The sequencing used peripheral blood, collected in the second trimester of pregnancy. The CDR3 loop reads CASSPLDRGGTEAFF. In DNA, the CDR3 is TGTGCCAGCTCCCCATTGGACAGGGGAGGCACTGAAGCTTTCTTT.